One sample yielded the 25 T cell receptor beta chains listed below, sequenced in a study of T cells in Graves' hyperthyroidism and ophthalmopathy. The investigators amplified TCR beta CDR3 regions from RNA transcripts. Carried out on the TCR CDR3, a first-round RT-PCR used the HTBI primer set. One entry per CDR3 protein results from TCRdb running MiXCR on the multiplex PCR reads. The table records around 440,000 distinct CDR3 sequences, approximately 14% of them present only once. The source material was blood. The receptor set was obtained from a woman younger than 35 with Graves' hyperthyroidism.

The chain links TRBV5-4 to TRBJ1-2, with a weak D call TRBD1 (5 bases). The V end lost 0 bases, the J end lost 8 bases, and 17 bases lay between the germline ends. Germline CDR1 SGHNT, CDR2 YYREEE (reference sequence). CDR3 length: 15 residues. The CDR3 DNA sequence: TGTGCCAGCAGCTTGGAGGGGAGAGGTTTGGGAGGCTACACCTTC. Its translation: CASSLEGRGLGGYTF.

This clonotype has ten or more counts. The rearrangement links TRBV15 to TRBJ1-1; 7 nucleotides match TRBD1. The germline gives CDR1 LNHNV, CDR2 YYDKDF (reference sequence). V shed 2 bases, J shed 5 bases, and the junction held 11 bases outside the gene matches. The CDR3 runs to 16 residues. CDR3 nucleotides: TGTGCCACCAGCAGACCCGGAGGGGGCAAGGTTACTGAAGCTTTCTTT. It translates to CATSRPGGGKVTEAFF.

This clonotype was seen a handful of times. The V call is TRBV4-1, the J call TRBJ2-1; D uncertain. Germline lookup yields CDR1 MGHRA and CDR2 YSYEKL. CDR3 length equals 13 residues. V dropped 3 bases and J dropped 9 bases, with 12 bases sitting between them. The CDR3 DNA is TGCGCCAGCAGCCACGGTAGTAAAAGTGAGCAGTTCTTC. This sequence encodes CASSHGSKSEQFF.

This clonotype was detected only once. The chain uses TRBV10-3 and TRBJ2-5; the match to TRBD2 covers 15 bases. CDR3 length: 19 amino acids. The V segment lost 5 bases and the J segment 1 base; nucleotides outside the gene matches: 11. CDR1 and CDR2 (germline): ENHRY, SYGVKD. CDR3 amino acids: CAISILPGLAGGSQETQYF. Here the CDR3 DNA reads TGTGCCATCAGTATACTCCCGGGACTAGCGGGGGGCTCCCAAGAGACCCAGTACTTC.

This clonotype came up many times. The chain links TRBV20-1 to TRBJ2-5; D is uncertain. V was pared by 5 bases and J by 2 bases, with 9 bases between. The CDR3 has 12 residues. Looked up from germline, CDR1 is DFQATT and CDR2 is SNEGSKA (reference sequence). The CDR3 is CSADIWQETQYF. DNA of the CDR3: TGCAGTGCTGATATTTGGCAAGAGACCCAGTACTTC.

At least ten counts were recorded for this clonotype. The rearrangement uses TRBV24-1 and TRBJ2-2, with D possibly being TRBD2 (5 bases). V shed 1 base and J shed 7 bases, with 9 bases lying between them. The CDR3 runs 14 residues. Per germline, CDR1 KGHDR and CDR2 SFDVKD. Here the CDR3 reads CATSDFGDHGELFF. CDR3 sequence (DNA): TGTGCCACCAGTGATTTCGGGGATCACGGGGAGCTGTTTTTT.

The rearrangement links TRBV20-1 to TRBJ1-4, with D possibly TRBD1 on 6 matching bases. V was shortened by 2 bases and J by 8 bases, with 18 bases between the two germline ends. The CDR3 loop spans 15 amino acids. Germline V CDR1 and CDR2: DFQATT, SNEGSKA (reference sequence). The CDR3 spells CSARWGGASLEKLFF. The CDR3, as DNA: TGCAGTGCTAGATGGGGGGGGGCAAGTTTGGAAAAACTGTTTTTT.

The table lists this clonotype with many counts. The genes are TRBV7-2 and TRBJ1-2, with D perhaps matching TRBD1 (6 bases). Germline CDR1 and CDR2: SGHTA and FQGNSA. The V end lost 0 bases, the J end lost 4 bases, and 12 bases lay between the germline ends. The CDR3 is 15 amino acids. CDR3 DNA: TGTGCCAGCAGCTTAGCCCGGGGGCGAGTCTATGGCTACACCTTC. Translation gives CASSLARGRVYGYTF.

This clonotype has only a few counts. One base away lies a much larger clone, so this may be a sequencing read error. V and J are TRBV7-2 and TRBJ1-3; D gene ambiguous. The germline V and J ends were trimmed by 0 bases and 3 bases, with 9 bases remaining between them. CDR3 length: 15 amino acids. CDR1 is SGHTA, CDR2 FQGNSA, per germline. CDR3 in amino acids: CASSLAVGRGNTIYF. CDR3 in DNA: TGTGCCAGCAGCTTAGCGGTAGGGCGTGGAAACACCATATATTTT.

This clonotype was counted between two and nine times. The genes are TRBV19 and TRBJ1-5; tentative D call: TRBD1 (6 bases). CDR1 is LNHDA, CDR2 SQIVND, per germline (reference sequence). This CDR3 comprises 13 residues. Deletions cut 11 bases from V and 5 bases from J, with 16 bases between. CDR3 coding DNA: TGTGCCGGGTCGACCAGGGGTCATCAGCCCCAGCATTTT. This translates into CAGSTRGHQPQHF.

This clonotype was seen ten or more times. The CDR3 loop reads CAAGGKSDTEAFF. In nucleotides, the CDR3 is TGTGCCGCCGGGGGGAAGTCGGACACTGAAGCTTTCTTT. The rearrangement links TRBV6-1 to TRBJ1-1, with TRBD1 as a possible D gene (5 bases). Germline V gene lookup returns CDR1 MNHNS and CDR2 SASEGT. The CDR3 runs to 13 residues. Trimming cost V 11 bases and J 3 bases, with 16 bases left between them.

This clonotype was seen many times. The V gene is TRBV28, the J gene TRBJ1-5; 7 bases match TRBD1. Germline CDR1 and CDR2: MDHEN and SYDVKM. Unmatched junction bases numbered 11, after V lost 2 bases and J lost 16 bases. CDR3 length equals 13 residues. DNA for the CDR3: TGTGCCAGCAGTTTAGGAAACGCCGGGACAGAACATTTT. Translating gives CASSLGNAGTEHF.

V gene TRBV27 combines with J gene TRBJ2-7, with TRBD1 as a possible D gene (6 bases). Trimming shortened V by 5 bases and J by 2 bases, and 13 bases separated the two germline ends. Germline V gene lookup returns CDR1 MNHEY and CDR2 SMNVEV (reference sequence). The CDR3 totals 14 residues. The CDR3 DNA follows: TGTGCCAGCAGTCCCCGACAGGTTACCTACGAGCAGTACTTC. Translation: CASSPRQVTYEQYF.

The table lists this clonotype with a few counts. The rearrangement joins TRBV4-2 to TRBJ1-5; D gene ambiguous. CDR1 LGHNA and CDR2 YNFKEQ come from the germline V gene. CDR3 size: 14 residues. Trimming removed 2 bases from V and 6 bases from J, with 11 bases in between. The CDR3 reads CASSQSALAQPQHF. The CDR3 nucleotides are TGTGCCAGCAGCCAATCAGCGCTTGCTCAGCCCCAGCATTTT.

This clonotype occurred a few times. The chain has TRBV14 and TRBJ1-6; 9 nucleotides line up with TRBD1. V was pared by 5 bases and J by 13 bases, with 9 bases of the junction left unmatched. This CDR3 region has 14 residues. Per the germline V gene, CDR1 is SGHDN and CDR2 is FVKESK. CDR3 amino acids: CASSSGQGSLPLHF. The CDR3 DNA is TGTGCCAGCAGCTCTGGACAGGGGAGTCTCCCCCTCCACTTT. Full variable domain (outside the CDR3, taken from reference TRBV14 and TRBJ1-6): EAGVTQFPSHSVIEKGQTVTLRCDPISGHDNLYWYRRVMGKEIKFLLHFVKESKQDESGMPNNRFLAERTGGTYSTLKVQPAELEDSGVYFCASSSGQGSLPLHFGNGTRLTVT.

This clonotype was counted many times. The chain links TRBV7-2 to TRBJ2-1; D is perhaps TRBD1 or TRBD2 (6 bases each). V gave up 5 bases and J gave up 8 bases, with 19 bases separating them. The CDR3 is 15 amino acids. Germline lookup yields CDR1 SGHTA and CDR2 FQGNSA. The CDR3 region has the DNA TGTGCCAGCAGCCCTTGGCGGGGACAAAGGGATGAGCAGTTCTTC. This codes for CASSPWRGQRDEQFF.

This clonotype was counted at least ten times. The genes are TRBV20-1 and TRBJ2-3, with D perhaps matching TRBD1 or TRBD2 (5 bases each). Germline V lookup: CDR1 DFQATT, CDR2 SNEGSKA (reference sequence). Trimming removed 2 bases from V and 5 bases from J, with 17 bases in between. The CDR3 covers 15 residues. The CDR3 region is CSARRPGALKDTQYF. As DNA, the CDR3 is TGCAGTGCTAGAAGACCCGGGGCCCTCAAAGATACGCAGTATTTT.

This clonotype was found many times. This rearrangement joins TRBV2 to TRBJ2-4; D remains ambiguous. The germline V gene has CDR1 SNHLY and CDR2 FYNNEI. Trimming removed 1 base at V and 0 bases at J, with 7 bases between. The CDR3 length is 15 residues. The DNA of the CDR3 is TGTGCCAGCAGTGAAGAAGCTATAGCCAAAAACATTCAGTACTTC. Translating it yields CASSEEAIAKNIQYF.

The chain recombines TRBV10-3 with TRBJ2-7; TRBD2 matches at 7 bases. V dropped 6 bases and J dropped 2; count of bases not matched to a gene: 13. Germline V gives CDR1 ENHRY, CDR2 SYGVKD. This CDR3 has 16 amino acids. The CDR3 DNA follows: TGTGCCATCAGCGGTGGGAGTAGGGCGGGGGCCTACGAGCAGTACTTC. Protein: CAISGGSRAGAYEQYF.

This clonotype came up a few times. The V gene is TRBV6-1, the J gene TRBJ1-3; D uncertain. The CDR3 has 18 amino acids. Trimming removed 5 bases from V and 0 bases from J, with 20 bases in between. Per germline, CDR1 MNHNS and CDR2 SASEGT. CDR3 DNA: TGTGCCAGCAGTAATAGACAAGCCCGAGGTTACTCTGGAAACACCATATATTTT. It is translated as CASSNRQARGYSGNTIYF.

This clonotype was observed at least ten times. The V call is TRBV7-3, the J call TRBJ1-1, with D possibly TRBD1 on 6 matching bases. Germline CDR1 and CDR2: SGHTA and FQGTGA. The CDR3 contains 15 residues. V was clipped by 2 bases and J by 4 bases, with 14 bases between them. CDR3 residues: CASSLYPGEGTEAFF. The CDR3 DNA follows: TGTGCCAGCAGCTTATATCCAGGGGAGGGCACTGAAGCTTTCTTT.

The sample holds many counts of this clonotype. The chain uses TRBV11-2 and TRBJ2-1; TRBD2 matches 11 bases. The CDR3 sequence is 18 residues long. Germline CDR1 and CDR2: SGHAT and FQNNGV. Trimming took 1 base from V and 0 from J; bases not matched to a gene: 5. The CDR3 here is CASSLVGLAGFSYNEQFF. For the CDR3, the DNA is TGTGCCAGCAGCTTAGTTGGACTAGCGGGCTTCTCCTACAATGAGCAGTTCTTC.

The chain joins TRBV4-1 to TRBJ1-5; D remains ambiguous. Looked up from germline, CDR1 is MGHRA and CDR2 is YSYEKL. Trimming pared 1 base from V and 0 bases from J, leaving 16 bases between. The CDR3 covers 18 residues. The CDR3 nucleotides are TGCGCCAGCAGCCAAGTTGGGTACCCCAGCCCTAGCAATCAGCCCCAGCATTTT. It is translated as CASSQVGYPSPSNQPQHF.

This clonotype has at least ten counts. The gene calls are TRBV5-8 and TRBJ2-3, with D tentatively TRBD2 (6 bases). Germline V lookup: CDR1 SGHTS, CDR2 YDEGEE. The CDR3 totals 13 residues. V lost 3 bases to trimming and J lost 4 bases, with 9 bases between them. The CDR3 loop is CASSSPGADTQYF. The CDR3 DNA reads as TGTGCCAGCAGCTCACCGGGAGCAGATACGCAGTATTTT.

V usage is TRBV7-9 and J usage is TRBJ1-1; weak D call: TRBD1 (6 bases). The germline V gene encodes CDR1 SEHNR and CDR2 FQNEAQ (reference sequence). V was clipped by 5 bases and J by 6 bases, with 34 bases between them. This CDR3 contains 20 residues. Here the CDR3 reads CASSLEGGGPKKPLGPEAFF. Here the CDR3 DNA reads TGTGCCAGCAGCCTAGAGGGAGGGGGACCAAAGAAGCCCCTGGGTCCTGAAGCTTTCTTT.